The 3 T cell receptor beta chains below were found in one sample sequenced in a study of T cells in narcolepsy. Assay: immunoSEQ multiplex PCR; the TCRdb copy retains only in-frame clones and omits some. Found here are some 25,000 clones, around two thirds of them singletons; the top ten hold roughly an eighth. The sequencing input was memory (CD45RA-) CD4+ T cells from blood. These receptors originate from a human donor in good health.

The chain joins TRBV7-9 to TRBJ1-3; TRBD1 matches at 9 bases. CDR1 and CDR2 from the germline V gene are SEHNR and FQNEAQ (reference sequence). This CDR3 is built from 15 residues. The V gene end was trimmed by 5 bases and the J gene end by 0 bases; junction bases not matched to a gene: 2. The CDR3 nucleotides are TGTGCCAGCAGCAAACAGGGGGCCTCTGGAAACACCATATATTTT. Translating gives CASSKQGASGNTIYF.

The chain has TRBV28 and TRBJ2-1; TRBD1 aligns across 8 bases. V lost 7 bases and J lost 7; bases outside the gene matches: 6. The germline CDR1 and CDR2 sequences are MDHEN and SYDVKM. CDR3 size: 13 residues. The CDR3 nucleotides read TGTGCCAGCATCCAGGGGGCGCGGAATGAGCAGTTCTTC. Encoded protein: CASIQGARNEQFF. Together with reference TRBV28 and TRBJ2-1, the CDR3 gives the full variable domain: DVKVTQSSRYLVKRTGEKVFLECVQDMDHENMFWYRQDPGLGLRLIYFSYDVKMKEKGDIPEGYSVSREKKERFSLILESASTNQTSMYLCASIQGARNEQFFGPGTRLTVL.

This chain joins TRBV9 and TRBJ2-5, with 10 bases that match TRBD1. The last part of the DNA fits TRBJ2-7 better; the J call may be wrong. The germline gives CDR1 SGDLS, CDR2 YYNGEE. This CDR3 is 15 amino acids long. For the CDR3, the DNA is TGTGCCAGCAGCGTCGAACCGGGACAGGGGTACGAGCAGTACTTC. This sequence encodes CASSVEPGQGYEQYF.